This T cell receptor (beta chain) derives from a study of CD8+ T cells in alopecia areata. Study-wide results and limits: A great number of expanded lesional clones endured in scalp and blood during tofacitinib.

As the sequencing template, cDNA was produced by extracting RNA and reverse transcribing it. Assay: immunoSEQ multiplex PCR; the TCRdb copy retains only in-frame clones and omits some. The data contain roughly 280,000 clones, around 64% of them singletons. Regarding treatment: oral pan-JAK inhibitor, 5-10 mg twice daily. Germline V gene data show CDR1 as SGHVS and CDR2 as FNYEAQ. Trimming removed 5 bases from V and 0 bases from J, with 10 bases in between. This CDR3 has 15 amino acids. The sample holds a few counts of this clone. Its specificity is not known. This chain joins TRBV7-6 and TRBJ1-4; D is perhaps TRBD1 (5 bases). Specimen: CD4+ T cells sorted from blood, collected around week 53, from a patient treated with tofacitinib. The TCR originated in a human donor with alopecia areata. The CDR3 here is CASSPGTATNEKLFF. The CDR3 DNA sequence: TGTGCCAGCAGCCCCGGGACTGCAACTAATGAAAAACTGTTTTTT.